These 21 T cell receptor beta chains were all obtained from the same sample, sequenced in a study of CD8+ T cells in alopecia areata. Treatment noted: oral pan-JAK inhibitor, 5-10 mg twice daily. Extracted from the samples, RNA was reverse transcribed into cDNA to serve as the sequencing template. TCRdb's copy holds only in-frame clones and misses some; the assay was immunoSEQ multiplex PCR. Of 100,000 to 120,000 clones in the sample, roughly 56% are singletons; the top ten hold about 3.7%. This sample comprised CD4+ T cells sorted from blood, obtained at week 24, from a patient treated with tofacitinib. These receptors all stem from a human donor with alopecia areata.

This clone was seen a few times. V gene TRBV10-1 combines with J gene TRBJ2-1; the D gene could be TRBD1 or TRBD2 (5 bases each). V lost 4 bases to trimming and J lost 7 bases, with 11 bases between them. The germline V gene has CDR1 WNHNN and CDR2 SYGVQD (reference sequence). This CDR3 spans 13 amino acids. CDR3 amino acids: CASSVSGQNEQFF. Here the CDR3 DNA reads TGCGCCAGCAGTGTTTCGGGGCAAAATGAGCAGTTCTTC.

The table lists this clone with a few counts. J is TRBJ2-7 and V is TRBV29-1, with D possibly being TRBD2 (6 bases). This CDR3 has 13 residues. The V end lost 2 bases, the J end lost 9 bases, and 17 bases lay between the germline ends. Germline V gene sequence: CDR1 SQVTM, CDR2 ANQGSEA. CDR3 DNA sequence: TGCAGCGTTGAAAGACGGGGAGGTTCTGTGCAGTACTTC. Protein product: CSVERRGGSVQYF.

This clone was observed a handful of times. This chain connects TRBV6-1 to TRBJ2-7; D possibly uses TRBD1 or TRBD2 (5 bases each). The germline gives CDR1 MNHNS, CDR2 SASEGT. The ends were cut back, 0 bases at V and 5 bases at J, with 11 bases in the middle. The CDR3 loop spans 14 amino acids. The CDR3 sequence is CASSEAGVVDEQYF. The CDR3 DNA sequence: TGTGCCAGCAGTGAAGCGGGGGTGGTGGACGAGCAGTACTTC.

The chain recombines TRBV19 with TRBJ1-2; D remains ambiguous. CDR1 is LNHDA, CDR2 SQIVND, per germline (reference sequence). The CDR3 consists of 13 residues. Trimming took 3 bases from V and 1 from J, leaving 6 bases between them. The CDR3 region is CASSIGINYGYTF. The CDR3 nucleotides read TGTGCCAGTAGTATTGGAATTAACTATGGCTACACCTTC.

The V call is TRBV13, the J call TRBJ1-2, with TRBD1 matching 8 bases. This CDR3 region has 13 residues. The V segment lost 5 bases and the J segment 8 bases; nucleotides outside the gene matches: 7. Looked up from germline, CDR1 is PRHDT and CDR2 is FYEKMQ (reference sequence). CDR3 sequence: CASSLQGAYGYTF. The CDR3 DNA reads as TGTGCCAGCAGCCTCCAGGGGGCTTACGGCTACACCTTC.

The CDR3 coding sequence is TGTGCCACCAGGACTAGCGGGTACGAGCAGTACTTC. It encodes CATRTSGYEQYF. The genes are TRBV6-5 and TRBJ2-7, with TRBD2 identical over 11 bases. CDR3 length equals 12 residues. In germline, CDR1 is MNHEY, CDR2 SVGAGI. V trimming: 10 bases; J trimming: 4 bases; junction bases outside the gene matches: 3.

The gene calls are TRBV4-1 and TRBJ1-4; D possibly corresponds to TRBD1 (5 bases). V was pared by 1 base and J by 5 bases, with 14 bases between. Germline CDR1 is MGHRA and CDR2 is YSYEKL. This CDR3 has 16 amino acids. The CDR3 DNA reads TGCGCCAGCAGCCAAGTAGGGGACGGAACAAATGAAAAACTGTTTTTT. Its translation is CASSQVGDGTNEKLFF.

In this sample, this clone turned up a few times. This chain joins TRBV7-9 and TRBJ2-7, with D uncertain. Germline V gives CDR1 SEHNR, CDR2 FQNEAQ (reference sequence). The CDR3 sequence is 12 residues long. The V end lost 4 bases, the J end lost 6 bases, and 10 bases lay between the germline ends. The CDR3, as DNA: TGTGCCAGCAGCTCGGACGCAGCCGAGCAGTACTTC. The encoded protein is CASSSDAAEQYF.

This chain links TRBV4-2 with TRBJ2-2; perhaps TRBD2 as D (5 bases). V lost 3 bases to trimming and J lost 7 bases, with 12 bases between them. The germline V gene has CDR1 LGHNA and CDR2 YNFKEQ. This CDR3 region has 14 residues. DNA for the CDR3: TGTGCCAGCAGCCAGGAGACAACTAGCGGGGAGCTGTTTTTT. As protein: CASSQETTSGELFF.

This clone was seen a handful of times. The chain joins TRBV29-1 to TRBJ2-5; 7 bases line up with TRBD1. CDR3 size: 13 residues. From germline, CDR1 is SQVTM and CDR2 ANQGSEA. J lost 1 base, V lost 5 bases, and 4 bases had no gene match. The CDR3 DNA sequence: TGCAGCGTTTTGGGACAGCTCCAAGAGACCCAGTACTTC. It is translated as CSVLGQLQETQYF.

The genes are TRBV18 and TRBJ2-5, with D maybe TRBD2 (6 bases). The CDR3 runs 15 residues. Germline-derived CDR1 and CDR2 are KGHSH and LQKENI. Trimming took 0 bases from V and 5 from J, leaving 13 bases between them. This chain's CDR3 is CASSPPSAGRETQYF. CDR3 nucleotide sequence: TGTGCCAGCTCACCACCGTCGGCAGGGAGGGAGACCCAGTACTTC. Supplemented by reference TRBV18 and TRBJ2-5, the full variable domain reads NAGVMQNPRHLVRRRGQEARLRCSPMKGHSHVYWYRQLPEEGLKFMVYLQKENIIDESGMPKERFSAEFPKEGPSILRIQQVVRGDSAAYFCASSPPSAGRETQYFGPGTRLLVL.

The V gene is TRBV30, the J gene TRBJ2-5; D not certain. V was pared by 2 bases and J by 5 bases, with 6 bases between. There are 11 residues in the CDR3. CDR1 is GTSNPN and CDR2 is SVGIG in the germline V gene (reference sequence). The CDR3 is CAWSPGETQYF. The CDR3 nucleotides are TGTGCCTGGAGTCCCGGGGAGACCCAGTACTTC.

This clone was counted a single time. The chain is built from TRBV5-1 and TRBJ2-5, with D tentatively TRBD1 or TRBD2 (5 bases each). From germline, CDR1 is SGHRS and CDR2 YFSETQ. The V gene lost 5 bases and the J gene lost 4 bases, with 18 bases spanning the gap. This CDR3 contains 15 residues. The chain's CDR3 is CASSIQGDEGETQYF. As DNA, the CDR3 is TGCGCCAGCAGTATCCAGGGAGACGAGGGAGAGACCCAGTACTTC.

V gene TRBV9 combines with J gene TRBJ2-7, with 9 bases matching TRBD1. V gave up 3 bases and J gave up 5 bases; unmatched junction bases: 12. This CDR3 contains 16 residues. CDR1 and CDR2 from the germline V gene are SGDLS and YYNGEE. The CDR3 sequence is CASSARIGTGIHEQYF. For the CDR3, the DNA is TGTGCCAGCAGCGCCCGCATCGGGACAGGGATACACGAGCAGTACTTC. Full variable domain (outside the CDR3, taken from reference TRBV9 and TRBJ2-7): DSGVTQTPKHLITATGQRVTLRCSPRSGDLSVYWYQQSLDQGLQFLIQYYNGEERAKGNILERFSAQQFPDLHSELNLSSLELGDSALYFCASSARIGTGIHEQYFGPGTRLTVT.

This clone was recorded a few times. CDR3 coding DNA: TGTGCCTGCCGAAGCAAGGGCCACACAGATACGCAGTATTTT. It yields the protein CACRSKGHTDTQYF. The V gene is TRBV30, the J gene TRBJ2-3; D is unclear. The germline V gene encodes CDR1 GTSNPN and CDR2 SVGIG (reference sequence). Trimming took off 6 bases at V and 2 bases at J, with 15 bases between the two ends. The CDR3 sequence is 14 residues long.

The CDR3: CASSTRQGSKTQYF. The CDR3 DNA sequence: TGTGCCAGCAGCACCCGACAGGGCAGTAAGACCCAGTACTTC. The rearrangement links TRBV5-6 to TRBJ2-5; 7 bases line up with TRBD1. Looked up from germline, CDR1 is SGHDT and CDR2 is YYEEEE. CDR3 length: 14 residues. J was trimmed by 6 bases and V by 4 bases; bases with no gene match: 9.

The chain carries TRBV4-1 and TRBJ1-2, with unresolved D. Trimming stripped 0 bases from V and 4 bases from J, with 12 bases between. This CDR3 is built from 15 residues. Germline CDR1 MGHRA, CDR2 YSYEKL. The CDR3 coding sequence is TGCGCCAGCAGCCAAGATGCCGTTACTGGCTATGGCTACACCTTC. Translated, it gives CASSQDAVTGYGYTF.

The chain couples TRBV18 to TRBJ1-4; D possibly corresponds to TRBD1 (6 bases). Germline lookup yields CDR1 KGHSH and CDR2 LQKENI. The CDR3 consists of 16 residues. V was trimmed by 3 bases and J by 5 bases, leaving 16 bases between them. The CDR3, as DNA: TGTGCCAGCTCACCGGGCCCGACAGGACCAAATGAAAAACTGTTTTTT. Protein sequence: CASSPGPTGPNEKLFF.

This chain joins TRBV28 and TRBJ1-6; D is uncertain. The germline gives CDR1 MDHEN, CDR2 SYDVKM. Trimming took off 5 bases at V and 9 bases at J, with 17 bases between the two ends. This CDR3 region has 15 residues. CDR3 region: CASSPAQKGGSPLHF. As DNA, the CDR3 is TGTGCCAGCAGTCCGGCTCAGAAGGGCGGTTCACCCCTCCACTTT.

CDR3 loop: CASSLWGNGELFF. The CDR3 nucleotides read TGTGCCAGCAGTTTATGGGGCAACGGGGAGCTGTTTTTT. The chain links TRBV27 to TRBJ2-2; possibly TRBD1 for D (5 bases). Trimming removed 1 base from V and 7 bases from J, with 7 bases in between. In germline, CDR1 is MNHEY, CDR2 SMNVEV (reference sequence). CDR3 length equals 13 residues.

The chain has TRBV30 and TRBJ2-5; TRBD1 or TRBD2 may be the D gene (5 bases each). The CDR3 is made up of 11 amino acids. The V and J ends lost 0 bases and 7 bases respectively, with 6 bases between them. Germline-derived CDR1 and CDR2 are GTSNPN and SVGIG (reference sequence). The CDR3 sequence: CAWSVGGTQYF. In DNA, the CDR3 is TGTGCCTGGAGTGTTGGGGGGACCCAGTACTTC.